This TCR beta chain was identified during a study of regulatory T cells in long-lasting Graves disease. The wider study: For under 3 months, newly diagnosed Graves' patients had been taking antithyroid drugs.

Noted time point: newly diagnosed GD, antithyroid drugs for less than 3 months. Extracted RNA from PBMCs served as the source of the TCR library. In this sample, this clonotype turned up many times. Arm-PCR of CDR3 regions with iRepertoire HTBI primers generated TCR beta libraries. One entry per CDR3 protein results from TCRdb running MiXCR on the multiplex PCR reads. The data hold hundreds of thousands of distinct CDR3 sequences, with under 20% observed a single time. This sample was also put to use in a study of T cells in Graves' hyperthyroidism and ophthalmopathy. Per that paper: The study defined stable Graves' hyperthyroidism as no ophthalmopathy progression within 18 months.

Source: peripheral blood mononuclear cells (PBMCs), taken at new diagnosis, from a patient treated with antithyroid drugs. This clonotype was sampled from a woman in her thirties with Graves disease.

The CDR3 sequence is CASSIRTGDQPQHF. CDR3 coding DNA: TGTGCCAGCAGCATACGGACAGGGGATCAGCCCCAGCATTTT. The chain couples TRBV28 to TRBJ1-5; 9 positions match TRBD1. Germline CDR1 is MDHEN and CDR2 is SYDVKM. After removal of 6 bases from V and 5 bases from J, the junction contained 5 bases not matched to a gene. The length of the CDR3 is 14 residues.